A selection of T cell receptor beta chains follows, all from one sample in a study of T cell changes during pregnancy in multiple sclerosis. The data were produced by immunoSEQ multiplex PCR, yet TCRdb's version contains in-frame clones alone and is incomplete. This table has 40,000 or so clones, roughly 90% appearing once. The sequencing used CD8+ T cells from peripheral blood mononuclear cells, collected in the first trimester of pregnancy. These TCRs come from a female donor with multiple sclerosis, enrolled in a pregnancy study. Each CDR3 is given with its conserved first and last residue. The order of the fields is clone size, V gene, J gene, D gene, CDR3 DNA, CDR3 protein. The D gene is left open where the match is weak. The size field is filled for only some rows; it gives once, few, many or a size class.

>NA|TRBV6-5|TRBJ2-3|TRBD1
TGTGCCAGCAGTTACGGGACAGGGGGCTTGGATACGCAGTATTTT
CASSYGTGGLDTQYF
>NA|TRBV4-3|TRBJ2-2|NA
TGCGCCAGCAGCCAAGATCTTTTTAGTCTATCGAACACCGGGGAGCTGTTTTTT
CASSQDLFSLSNTGELFF
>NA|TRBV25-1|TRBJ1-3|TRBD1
TGTGCCAGCAGTGGACAGGGTCCGAGAGGAAACACCATATATTTT
CASSGQGPRGNTIYF
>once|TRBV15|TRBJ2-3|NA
TGTGCCACCTGCAGTTACTTGCTCACAGATACGCAGTATTTT
CATCSYLLTDTQYF
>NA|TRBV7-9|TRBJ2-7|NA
TGTGCCAGCAGCGTTCCAGGGTTACAGTCCGAGCAGTACTTC
CASSVPGLQSEQYF
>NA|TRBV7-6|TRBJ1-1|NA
TGTGCCAGCAGCTTTGGAGAGGAGGCTGAAGCTTTCTTT
CASSFGEEAEAFF
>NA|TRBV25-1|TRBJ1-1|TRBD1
TGTGCCAGCAGTGAACAATCGACAGGGGCGGACACTGAAGCTTTCTTT
CASSEQSTGADTEAFF
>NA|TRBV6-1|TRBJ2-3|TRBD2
TGTGCCAGCAGTGACTCGACTAGCGGGGGAGATACGCAGTATTTT
CASSDSTSGGDTQYF
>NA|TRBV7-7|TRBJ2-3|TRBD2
TGTGCCAGCAGCCCCGGACTAGCGGGGCACACAGATACGCAGTATTTT
CASSPGLAGHTDTQYF
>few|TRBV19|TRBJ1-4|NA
TGTGCCAGTAGTATAGAGTCCCCGGATGAAAAACTGTTTTTT
CASSIESPDEKLFF
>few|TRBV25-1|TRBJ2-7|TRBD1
TGTGCCAGCATTGACGACAGGGAGTCCTACGAGCAGTACTTC
CASIDDRESYEQYF
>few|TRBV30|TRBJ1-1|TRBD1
TGTGCCTGGAGTGTAACGGGGACAGGATTGAACACTGAAGCTTTCTTT
CAWSVTGTGLNTEAFF
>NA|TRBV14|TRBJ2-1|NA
TGTGCCAGCAGCCAAGGTGACGGGAATGAGCAGTTCTTC
CASSQGDGNEQFF
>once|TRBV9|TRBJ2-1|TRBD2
TGTGCCAGCAGCCCTCAAGGGGGCGGGGGGGCGTTTGAGCAGTTCTTC
CASSPQGGGGAFEQFF
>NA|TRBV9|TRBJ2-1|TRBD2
TGTGCCAGCAGCGGACCCCTGGCGGGGGGGGCGGATGAGCAGTTCTTC
CASSGPLAGGADEQFF
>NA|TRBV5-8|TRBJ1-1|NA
TGTGCCAGCAGCCTCGGTCAGGCTGCCATGAACACTGAAGCTTTCTTT
CASSLGQAAMNTEAFF
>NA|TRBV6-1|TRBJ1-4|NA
TGTGCCAGCAGTGAGAGTTTTATTGCAACTAATGAAAAACTGTTTTTT
CASSESFIATNEKLFF
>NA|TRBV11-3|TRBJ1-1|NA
TGTGCCAGCAGCTTAGTTTCCAGGAACACTGAAGCTTTCTTT
CASSLVSRNTEAFF
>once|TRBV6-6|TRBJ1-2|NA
TGTGCCAGCAGCCCCCTCTGGCAGGTTGAATATGGCTACACCTTC
CASSPLWQVEYGYTF
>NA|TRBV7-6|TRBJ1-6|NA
TGTGCCAGCAGCCCGGAGGTCACGCCGGGGAATTCACCCCTCCACTTT
CASSPEVTPGNSPLHF
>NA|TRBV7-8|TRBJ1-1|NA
TGTGCCAGCAGCGGAGTAGGGGGAAACACTGAAGCTTTCTTT
CASSGVGGNTEAFF
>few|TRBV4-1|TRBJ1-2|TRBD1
TGCGCCAGCAGCCAAGGGCGGACAGGGGCAGGGGATGGCTACACCTTC
CASSQGRTGAGDGYTF
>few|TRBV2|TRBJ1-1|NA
TGTGCCAGCAGTTCCGGTCTACCCACTGAAGCTTTCTTT
CASSSGLPTEAFF
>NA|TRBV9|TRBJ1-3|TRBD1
TGTGCCAGCAGCGGGGGGACAGACGGAAACACCATATATTTT
CASSGGTDGNTIYF
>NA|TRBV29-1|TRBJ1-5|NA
TGCAGCGTTGAAGTAGGGGAGGGCAATCAGCCCCAGCATTTT
CSVEVGEGNQPQHF
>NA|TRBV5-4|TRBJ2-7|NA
TGTGCCAGCAGCTTGGAACAGTCCTACGAGCAGTACTTC
CASSLEQSYEQYF
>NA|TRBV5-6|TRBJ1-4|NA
TGTGCCAGCAGCTTGGGGGGGCCAGCGGATGAAAAACTGTTTTTT
CASSLGGPADEKLFF
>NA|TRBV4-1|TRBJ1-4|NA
TGCGCCAGCAGCCAAGATAGGGGGGGGTCTGAAAAACTGTTTTTT
CASSQDRGGSEKLFF
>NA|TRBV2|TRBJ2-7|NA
TGTGCCAGCGTGCCCTTCGCAGGGTTGGAGCAGTACTTC
CASVPFAGLEQYF
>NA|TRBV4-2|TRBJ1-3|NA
TGTGCCAGCAGCAAGAAGGCGACAGACTTCCGCTCTGGAAACACCATATATTTT
CASSKKATDFRSGNTIYF
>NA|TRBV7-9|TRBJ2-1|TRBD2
TGTGCCAGCAGCTTAGTGGGACTAGCGGGCCCCTCCTACAATGAGCAGTTCTTC
CASSLVGLAGPSYNEQFF
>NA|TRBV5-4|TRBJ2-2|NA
TGTGCCAGCGTGGAGGCGGGCACCGGGGAGCTGTTTTTT
CASVEAGTGELFF
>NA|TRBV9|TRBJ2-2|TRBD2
TGTGCCAGCAGCGTAGGCGGACTAGCGACAAACACCGGGGAGCTGTTTTTT
CASSVGGLATNTGELFF
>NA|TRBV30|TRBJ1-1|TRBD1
TGTGCCTTCGTCCAGGGGGCCGCTGAAGCTTTCTTT
CAFVQGAAEAFF
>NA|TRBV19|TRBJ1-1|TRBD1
TGTGCCAGTAGTCCCCGGGACAGGTTGAACACTGAAGCTTTCTTT
CASSPRDRLNTEAFF
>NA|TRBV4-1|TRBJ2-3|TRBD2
TGCGCCAGCAGCCATGAAGCTAGCGGGGAAAACGCAGATACGCAGTATTTT
CASSHEASGENADTQYF
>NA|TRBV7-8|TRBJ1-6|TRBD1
TGTGCCAGCAGCTCCCGGGACAGAAATTCACCCCTCCACTTT
CASSSRDRNSPLHF